Below, 20 T cell receptor beta chains from the same sample are listed, as sequenced in a study of memory CD4+ T cells and cytomegalovirus serostatus. The sort gate was single viable CD3+CD4+CD8-CD45RO+ cells for memory CD4+ T cells. Produced via immunoSEQ multiplex PCR; TCRdb's table is partial and in-frame only. Found here are 45,000 to 65,000 clones, 82% of them singletons; the top ten hold under 0.65%. The sample consisted of memory CD4+ T cells from blood. Source of these receptors: an adult in good health and CMV-seronegative.

The chain recombines TRBV10-3 with TRBJ2-7, with D perhaps matching TRBD2 (6 bases). The germline V and J ends were trimmed by 8 bases and 5 bases, with 7 bases remaining between them. CDR3 length equals 10 residues. Germline V gene sequence: CDR1 ENHRY, CDR2 SYGVKD. The CDR3 nucleotides are TGTGCCATCGGCGGGGACGAGCAGTACTTC. Its protein is CAIGGDEQYF.

This clone is classed as medium-sized (0.01 to 0.1%). V gene TRBV6-5 combines with J gene TRBJ1-2; tentatively, D is TRBD1 (6 bases). In germline, CDR1 is MNHEY, CDR2 SVGAGI. CDR3 length: 13 residues. V gave up 8 bases and J gave up 5 bases, with 15 bases separating them. CDR3 amino acids: CASLSGRGYGYTF. The CDR3 bases are TGTGCCAGCTTATCGGGCAGGGGATATGGCTACACCTTC.

This chain uses TRBV7-9 with TRBJ2-2; D is possibly TRBD2 (5 bases). Germline CDR1 and CDR2: SEHNR and FQNEAQ (reference sequence). V dropped 7 bases and J dropped 5 bases, with 14 bases sitting between them. The CDR3 is 14 residues long. The DNA for the CDR3 is TGTGCCAGCAAAAGCGGCTGGCGGACCGGGGAGCTGTTTTTT. Translating gives CASKSGWRTGELFF. The full variable domain, in which reference TRBV7-9 and TRBJ2-2 provide the parts outside the CDR3, is DTGVSQNPRHKITKRGQNVTFRCDPISEHNRLYWYRQTLGQGPEFLTYFQNEAQLEKSRLLSDRFSAERPKGSFSTLEIQRTEQGDSAMYLCASKSGWRTGELFFGEGSRLTVL.

This clone was recorded only once. The J gene is TRBJ1-4, the V gene TRBV4-3; D is possibly TRBD1 (6 bases). Trimming cost V 0 bases and J 8 bases, with 19 bases left between them. Germline V lookup: CDR1 LGHNA, CDR2 YSLEER. CDR3 size: 17 residues. The CDR3 sequence: CASSQDATSLRGEKLFF. The CDR3 bases are TGCGCCAGCAGCCAAGACGCCACCTCTTTGAGGGGGGAAAAACTGTTTTTT.

V gene TRBV13 combines with J gene TRBJ1-1; D unclear. The CDR3 covers 14 residues. CDR1 and CDR2 (germline): PRHDT, FYEKMQ (reference sequence). Trimming shortened V by 3 bases and J by 1 base, and 9 bases separated the two germline ends. Here the CDR3 DNA reads TGTGCCAGCAGCTTCCCGGCGGGGAACACTGAAGCTTTCTTT. It codes for CASSFPAGNTEAFF.

CDR3 in amino acids: CASSLSWNTEAFF. The CDR3 nucleotides are TGTGCCAGCAGCTTAAGCTGGAACACTGAAGCTTTCTTT. The chain combines TRBV7-2 with TRBJ1-1; D uncertain. The CDR3 extends over 13 amino acids. With 2 bases removed from V and 1 base from J, the gap between germline ends came to 5 bases. The germline V gene encodes CDR1 SGHTA and CDR2 FQGNSA.

This clone was detected once. The V call is TRBV11-2, the J call TRBJ2-2; no reliable D call. The CDR3 runs to 13 residues. Germline V lookup: CDR1 SGHAT, CDR2 FQNNGV. Trimming stripped 2 bases from V and 3 bases from J, with 4 bases between. The CDR3 bases are TGTGCCAGCAGCTTACCAGACACCGGGGAGCTGTTTTTT. Translated: CASSLPDTGELFF.

The V gene is TRBV19, the J gene TRBJ2-1, with TRBD1 as a possible D gene (6 bases). This CDR3 is 14 amino acids long. Germline-derived CDR1 and CDR2 are LNHDA and SQIVND (reference sequence). V gave up 4 bases and J gave up 9 bases, with 16 bases separating them. CDR3 amino acids: CASSSRDKFSEQFF. The CDR3 DNA sequence: TGTGCCAGTAGTAGTAGGGACAAGTTCAGTGAGCAGTTCTTC.

CDR3 in amino acids: CASSQTIPTYNEQFF. The CDR3 DNA sequence: TGCGCCAGCAGCCAAACAATCCCCACATACAATGAGCAGTTCTTC. This rearrangement joins TRBV4-3 to TRBJ2-1; D remains ambiguous. This CDR3 region has 15 residues. V lost 2 bases and J 4 bases, leaving 12 bases between the germline ends. CDR1 and CDR2 from the germline V gene are LGHNA and YSLEER.

This clone was seen only once. The genes are TRBV7-8 and TRBJ2-7, with 9 bases fitting TRBD1. This CDR3 comprises 16 residues. Germline lookup yields CDR1 SGHVS and CDR2 FQNEAQ. The V segment lost 2 bases and the J segment 3 bases; nucleotides outside the gene matches: 8. CDR3 sequence (DNA): TGTGCCAGCAGCTTATCACCGGGACAGGGTGGCTACGAGCAGTACTTC. The encoded protein is CASSLSPGQGGYEQYF. The variable domain in full, with the rest retrieved from reference TRBV7-8 and TRBJ2-7, is GAGVSQSPRYKVAKRGQDVALRCDPISGHVSLFWYQQALGQGPEFLTYFQNEAQLDKSGLPSDRFFAERPEGSVSTLKIQRTQQEDSAVYLCASSLSPGQGGYEQYFGPGTRLTVT.

The chain employs TRBV21-1 and TRBJ2-3. TRBV21-1 is termed a pseudogene. CDR3 length equals 13 residues. Here the CDR3 reads CASSKGDVRTQYF. The CDR3 DNA follows: TGTGCCAGCAGCAAAGGGGACGTGCGAACGCAGTATTTT.

This clone has just a few counts. The rearrangement joins TRBV7-7 to TRBJ2-1, with 9 bases lining up with TRBD1. This CDR3 region has 15 residues. Germline CDR1 reads SSHAT; CDR2 reads FNYEAQ (reference sequence). J was trimmed by 12 bases and V by 5 bases; bases with no gene match: 14. The CDR3 loop reads CASSPGTGSYTGQFF. The DNA of the CDR3 is TGTGCCAGCAGCCCAGGGACAGGGTCATATACGGGGCAGTTCTTC.

This chain links TRBV5-4 with TRBJ2-2; D might be TRBD2 (7 bases). The CDR3 sequence is 15 residues long. V was trimmed by 5 bases and J by 3 bases, leaving 14 bases between them. Germline CDR1 SGHNT, CDR2 YYREEE (reference sequence). CDR3 nucleotides: TGTGCCAGCAGTTCCCAAGGGGGGGACACCGGGGAGCTGTTTTTT. Protein product: CASSSQGGDTGELFF.

The chain combines TRBV19 with TRBJ2-2; TRBD1 might be the D (6 bases). CDR3 size: 14 residues. The V and J ends lost 4 bases and 6 bases respectively, with 12 bases between them. Germline assignment: CDR1 LNHDA and CDR2 SQIVND (reference sequence). CDR3 in DNA: TGTGCCAGTAGTACCCGAGGACAGCCCGGGGAGCTGTTTTTT. Residues: CASSTRGQPGELFF.

The chain links TRBV11-2 to TRBJ1-2; D is ambiguous. From germline, CDR1 is SGHAT and CDR2 FQNNGV. The CDR3 runs 15 residues. V was shortened by 4 bases and J by 0 bases, with 12 bases between the two germline ends. CDR3 loop: CASSYNSAANYGYTF. The CDR3 DNA is TGTGCCAGCAGCTACAACAGTGCAGCTAACTATGGCTACACCTTC.

The CDR3 region is CSVGVAGGSDTQYF. The CDR3 DNA is TGCAGCGTAGGGGTAGCGGGGGGTTCCGATACGCAGTATTTT. The chain carries TRBV29-1 and TRBJ2-3; TRBD2 matches 10 bases. Germline CDR1 reads SQVTM; CDR2 reads ANQGSEA. With V trimmed by 6 bases and J by 6 bases, 9 bases remained unmatched. This CDR3 is 14 amino acids long.

The chain joins TRBV7-2 to TRBJ1-6; TRBD1 might be the D (5 bases). The CDR3 sequence is 13 residues long. V lost 2 bases and J 9 bases, leaving 8 bases between the germline ends. Per germline, CDR1 SGHTA and CDR2 FQGNSA. The chain's CDR3 is CASSLFGGSPLHF. The DNA of the CDR3 is TGTGCCAGCAGCTTATTCGGGGGTTCACCCCTCCACTTT.

This clone was seen only once. This chain joins TRBV6-6 and TRBJ2-3; D remains ambiguous. Trimming removed 7 bases at V and 3 bases at J, with 5 bases between. The CDR3 is 11 residues long. Germline values: CDR1 MNHNY, CDR2 SVGAGI (reference sequence). The CDR3 loop reads CASKRTDTQYF. DNA of the CDR3: TGTGCCAGCAAAAGAACAGATACGCAGTATTTT.

The chain links TRBV7-9 to TRBJ2-5; D perhaps matches TRBD2 (6 bases). The V and J ends lost 1 base and 3 bases respectively, with 6 bases between them. The CDR3 covers 13 residues. Germline V gene data show CDR1 as SEHNR and CDR2 as FQNEAQ (reference sequence). The CDR3 DNA follows: TGTGCCAGCAGCTTAGGCGGGGAAGAGACCCAGTACTTC. It codes for CASSLGGEETQYF. Full variable domain (remainder filled in from reference TRBV7-9 and TRBJ2-5): DTGVSQNPRHKITKRGQNVTFRCDPISEHNRLYWYRQTLGQGPEFLTYFQNEAQLEKSRLLSDRFSAERPKGSFSTLEIQRTEQGDSAMYLCASSLGGEETQYFGPGTRLLVL.

V and J are TRBV4-2 and TRBJ2-3; 9 positions agree with TRBD2. CDR1 is LGHNA, CDR2 YNFKEQ, per germline. The CDR3 loop spans 18 amino acids. V shed 1 base and J 1 base; nucleotides not matched to a gene: 9. In DNA, the CDR3 is TGTGCCAGCAGCCAAGGAGTAGCGGGGGCCGATCGCACAGATACGCAGTATTTT. Its protein is CASSQGVAGADRTDTQYF.